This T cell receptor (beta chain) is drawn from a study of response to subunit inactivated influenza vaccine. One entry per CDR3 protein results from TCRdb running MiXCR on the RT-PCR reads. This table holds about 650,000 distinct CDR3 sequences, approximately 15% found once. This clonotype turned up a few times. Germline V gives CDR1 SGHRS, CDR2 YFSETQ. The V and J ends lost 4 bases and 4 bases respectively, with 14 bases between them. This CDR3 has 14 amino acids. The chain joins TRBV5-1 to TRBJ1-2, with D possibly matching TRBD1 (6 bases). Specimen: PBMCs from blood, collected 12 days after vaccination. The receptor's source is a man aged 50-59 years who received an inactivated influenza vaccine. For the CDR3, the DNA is TGCGCCAGCAGCCCTGGACAGCAATTCTATGGCTACACCTTC. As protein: CASSPGQQFYGYTF.